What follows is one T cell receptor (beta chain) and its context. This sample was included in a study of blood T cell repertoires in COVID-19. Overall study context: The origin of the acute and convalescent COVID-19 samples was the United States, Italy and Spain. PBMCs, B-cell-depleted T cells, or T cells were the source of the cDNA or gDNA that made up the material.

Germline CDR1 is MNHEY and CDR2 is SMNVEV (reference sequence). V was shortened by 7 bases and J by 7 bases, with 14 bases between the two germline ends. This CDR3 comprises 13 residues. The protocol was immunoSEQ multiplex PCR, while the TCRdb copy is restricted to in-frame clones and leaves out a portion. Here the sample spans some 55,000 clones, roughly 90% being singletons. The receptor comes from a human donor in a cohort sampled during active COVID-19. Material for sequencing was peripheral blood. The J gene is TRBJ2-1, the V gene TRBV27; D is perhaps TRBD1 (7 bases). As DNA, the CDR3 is TGTGCCAGCACTTACAGGGGAGGTAATGAGCAGTTCTTC. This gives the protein CASTYRGGNEQFF.